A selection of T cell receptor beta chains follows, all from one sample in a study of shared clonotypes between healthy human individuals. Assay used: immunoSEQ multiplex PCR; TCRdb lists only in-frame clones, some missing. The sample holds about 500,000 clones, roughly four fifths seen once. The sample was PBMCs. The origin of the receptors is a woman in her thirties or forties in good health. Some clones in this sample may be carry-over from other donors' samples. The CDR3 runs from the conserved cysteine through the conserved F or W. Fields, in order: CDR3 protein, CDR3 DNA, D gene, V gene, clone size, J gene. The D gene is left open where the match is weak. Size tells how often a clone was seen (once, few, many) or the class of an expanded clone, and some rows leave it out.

CDR3: CASSTQGAYEQYF
DNA: TGCGCCAGCAGTACACAGGGTGCCTACGAGCAGTACTTC
D: -
V: TRBV5-1
size: once
J: TRBJ2-7

CDR3: CASSEGPSMEPQHF
DNA: TGTGCCAGCAGTGAGGGACCCTCCATGGAGCCCCAGCATTTT
D: -
V: TRBV6-1
size: -
J: TRBJ1-5

CDR3: CANNRGGNSPLHF
DNA: TGTGCCAACAACAGGGGGGGAAATTCACCCCTCCACTTT
D: TRBD1
V: TRBV2
size: -
J: TRBJ1-6

CDR3: CASSNHRGLIYEQYF
DNA: TGTGCCAGCAGCAACCACAGGGGGCTCATCTACGAGCAGTACTTC
D: -
V: TRBV21-1
size: -
J: TRBJ2-7

CDR3: CASNPVAGVTGELFF
DNA: TGTGCCAGCAATCCCGTAGCGGGAGTTACCGGGGAGCTGTTTTTT
D: TRBD2
V: TRBV11-3
size: -
J: TRBJ2-2

CDR3: CASNTPGLLYEQYF
DNA: TGTGCCAGCAACACTCCGGGGCTTCTTTACGAGCAGTACTTC
D: -
V: TRBV7-2
size: -
J: TRBJ2-7

CDR3: CASSRLEDEQYF
DNA: TGTGCCAGCAGCCGACTTGAGGACGAGCAGTACTTC
D: -
V: TRBV28
size: -
J: TRBJ2-7

CDR3: CASRDRRGNQPQHF
DNA: TGTGCCAGCAGGGACCGACGTGGCAATCAGCCCCAGCATTTT
D: -
V: TRBV6-1
size: -
J: TRBJ1-5

CDR3: CASSLAGGPQETQYF
DNA: TGTGCCAGCAGCTTAGCAGGGGGTCCTCAAGAGACCCAGTACTTC
D: TRBD1
V: TRBV13
size: -
J: TRBJ2-5

CDR3: CASSRGLGTGELLF
DNA: TGTGCCAGCAGCCGGGGACTCGGGACCGGGGAGCTGCTTTTT
D: -
V: TRBV7-8
size: -
J: TRBJ2-2

CDR3: CASSLVGSPSEQYF
DNA: TGTGCCAGCAGCTTGGTAGGGAGTCCCTCCGAGCAGTACTTC
D: -
V: TRBV5-4
size: -
J: TRBJ2-7

CDR3: CASRESDYEQYF
DNA: TGTGCCAGCAGGGAGTCCGATTACGAGCAGTACTTC
D: -
V: TRBV6-1
size: once
J: TRBJ2-7

CDR3: CASSLSGRGGQPQHF
DNA: TGTGCCAGCAGTTTATCCGGCAGGGGCGGTCAGCCCCAGCATTTT
D: -
V: TRBV27
size: once
J: TRBJ1-5

CDR3: CASSAGQDHYGYTF
DNA: TGTGCCAGCAGCGCGGGACAGGACCACTATGGCTACACCTTC
D: TRBD1
V: TRBV9
size: -
J: TRBJ1-2

CDR3: CASSPSSYEQYF
DNA: TGTGCCAGCAGCCCGAGCTCCTACGAGCAGTACTTC
D: -
V: TRBV7-2
size: -
J: TRBJ2-7

CDR3: CASSLLGTGGGYTF
DNA: TGTGCCAGCAGCTTGCTCGGGACAGGGGGAGGCTACACCTTC
D: TRBD1
V: TRBV5-4
size: -
J: TRBJ1-2

CDR3: CASSLLGGRFGEQFF
DNA: TGTGCCAGCAGCTTATTGGGGGGTAGGTTTGGTGAGCAGTTCTTC
D: -
V: TRBV7-9
size: -
J: TRBJ2-1

CDR3: CASSSGHRVGEQYF
DNA: TGTGCCAGCAGCTCGGGACACCGGGTGGGCGAGCAGTACTTC
D: -
V: TRBV5-5
size: -
J: TRBJ2-7

CDR3: CASSLYGVSGYTF
DNA: TGTGCCAGCAGTTTATATGGAGTCAGCGGCTACACCTTC
D: -
V: TRBV28
size: -
J: TRBJ1-2

CDR3: CASSQGGQFSYEQYF
DNA: TGCGCCAGCAGCCAAGGGGGACAGTTCTCCTACGAGCAGTACTTC
D: TRBD1
V: TRBV4-1
size: few
J: TRBJ2-7

CDR3: CASSGWGSSGIEQYF
DNA: TGTGCCAGCAGTGGATGGGGGAGTTCGGGAATCGAGCAGTACTTC
D: -
V: TRBV25-1
size: once
J: TRBJ2-7

CDR3: CASSLSSNQPQHF
DNA: TGTGCCAGCAGCTTGAGCTCCAATCAGCCCCAGCATTTT
D: -
V: TRBV5-5
size: -
J: TRBJ1-5

CDR3: CASITVGNTEAFF
DNA: TGTGCCTCCATTACCGTAGGAAACACTGAAGCTTTCTTT
D: -
V: TRBV30
size: -
J: TRBJ1-1

CDR3: CASSTPGFSGEQYF
DNA: TGTGCCAGCAGTACCCCCGGGTTCTCAGGCGAGCAGTACTTC
D: -
V: TRBV28
size: -
J: TRBJ2-7

CDR3: CASSRQGSEQFF
DNA: TGCGCCAGCAGCAGACAGGGATCTGAGCAGTTCTTC
D: TRBD1
V: TRBV4-1
size: -
J: TRBJ2-1

CDR3: CASSKGTGEGRGYGYTF
DNA: TGTGCCAGCAGCAAAGGGACAGGGGAGGGTAGAGGCTATGGCTACACCTTC
D: -
V: TRBV21-1
size: -
J: TRBJ1-2

CDR3: CASSPQDLPQQFF
DNA: TGTGCCAGCTCACCACAGGACCTTCCGCAGCAGTTCTTC
D: -
V: TRBV18
size: -
J: TRBJ2-1

CDR3: CASSLSQGSAGDIEQYF
DNA: TGTGCCAGCAGTTTATCCCAAGGTAGCGCGGGAGATATCGAGCAGTACTTC
D: TRBD2
V: TRBV28
size: few
J: TRBJ2-7

CDR3: CACSPGQGISELFF
DNA: TGTGCCTGTTCTCCGGGACAGGGTATATCAGAACTGTTTTTT
D: TRBD1
V: TRBV30
size: -
J: TRBJ1-4

CDR3: CASSTTRFTPDTQYF
DNA: TGTGCCAGTAGTACGACACGTTTCACACCAGATACGCAGTATTTT
D: -
V: TRBV19
size: -
J: TRBJ2-3

CDR3: CAIELGQGGYGYTF
DNA: TGTGCCATCGAACTGGGACAGGGAGGGTATGGCTACACCTTC
D: TRBD1
V: TRBV28
size: -
J: TRBJ1-2

CDR3: CASSPTRGPFSDEQYF
DNA: TGTGCCAGCAGCCCAACTAGGGGGCCTTTCAGCGACGAGCAGTACTTC
D: TRBD1
V: TRBV11-2
size: -
J: TRBJ2-7

CDR3: CASSLLRNTEAFF
DNA: TGTGCCAGCAGCCTTCTTCGGAACACTGAAGCTTTCTTT
D: -
V: TRBV7-8
size: -
J: TRBJ1-1

CDR3: CAISYTGNTEAFF
DNA: TGTGCCATCAGCTACACAGGCAACACTGAAGCTTTCTTT
D: -
V: TRBV10-3
size: -
J: TRBJ1-1

CDR3: CASSVDGWIGEQFF
DNA: TGTGCCAGCAGCGTAGACGGTTGGATAGGTGAGCAGTTCTTC
D: -
V: TRBV9
size: once
J: TRBJ2-1

CDR3: CATSPQGGSEKLFF
DNA: TGTGCCACCAGCCCCCAGGGGGGTAGTGAAAAACTGTTTTTT
D: TRBD1
V: TRBV15
size: -
J: TRBJ1-4

CDR3: CASSPLLTGGKRNYGYTF
DNA: TGTGCCAGCAGCCCCTTGTTGACGGGGGGCAAGAGAAACTATGGCTACACCTTC
D: -
V: TRBV11-2
size: once
J: TRBJ1-2

CDR3: CASRTGWGGELFF
DNA: TGTGCCAGCAGGACAGGGTGGGGCGGGGAGCTGTTTTTT
D: TRBD1
V: TRBV2
size: -
J: TRBJ2-2

CDR3: CASSLPRRNEKLFF
DNA: TGTGCCAGCAGCCTCCCCCGACGTAATGAAAAACTGTTTTTT
D: -
V: TRBV28
size: -
J: TRBJ1-4

CDR3: CASSFDRRETQYF
DNA: TGTGCCAGCAGCTTCGACAGGAGAGAGACCCAGTACTTC
D: -
V: TRBV7-2
size: -
J: TRBJ2-5

CDR3: CASSLAGLAGCCEQFF
DNA: TGTGCCAGCAGCTTAGCCGGACTAGCGGGGTGCTGCGAGCAGTTCTTC
D: TRBD2
V: TRBV7-2
size: -
J: TRBJ2-1

CDR3: CASSFFGGQETQYF
DNA: TGCGCCAGCAGCTTCTTCGGGGGCCAAGAGACCCAGTACTTC
D: -
V: TRBV5-1
size: -
J: TRBJ2-5

CDR3: CASSSIAGVNGELFF
DNA: TGCGCCAGCAGCTCCATAGCGGGAGTAAACGGGGAGCTGTTTTTT
D: TRBD2
V: TRBV5-1
size: many
J: TRBJ2-2

CDR3: CASSESGTSGRRADEQFF
DNA: TGTGCCAGCAGCGAATCCGGGACTAGCGGGAGACGGGCTGATGAGCAGTTCTTC
D: TRBD2
V: TRBV9
size: -
J: TRBJ2-1